Each of the 9 T cell receptor beta chains below was sequenced from the same sample in a study of shared T cell receptors in the human thymus. Data came from immunoSEQ multiplex PCR; TCRdb stores just in-frame clones and leaves some out. The data show about 400,000 clones, 85% to 95% seen once. Specimen: thymocytes. Source of these receptors: a human donor.

The chain links TRBV2 to TRBJ2-7; TRBD1 agrees at 12 bases. The V gene end was trimmed by 6 bases and the J gene end by 5 bases; junction bases not matched to a gene: 5. The CDR3 has 14 residues. The germline CDR1 and CDR2 sequences are SNHLY and FYNNEI. The CDR3 protein is CASRPGQGAHEQYF. CDR3 nucleotides: TGTGCCAGCAGGCCGGGACAGGGGGCCCACGAGCAGTACTTC.

The chain employs TRBV28 and TRBJ2-7; D not certain. Trimming shortened V by 6 bases and J by 6 bases, and 12 bases separated the two germline ends. The V gene's germline CDR1 is MDHEN and CDR2 SYDVKM. This CDR3 spans 12 amino acids. CDR3 bases: TGTGCCAGCAGGGGCAGACTGGGCGAGCAGTACTTC. Translating gives CASRGRLGEQYF.

The gene calls are TRBV10-3 and TRBJ2-7; D may correspond to TRBD1 or TRBD2 (5 bases each). V shed 4 bases and J shed 0 bases, with 13 bases lying between them. Germline V gene sequence: CDR1 ENHRY, CDR2 SYGVKD. The CDR3 loop spans 15 amino acids. The CDR3 reads CAISARGVGSYEQYF. The CDR3 DNA sequence: TGTGCCATCAGTGCAAGGGGAGTAGGCTCCTACGAGCAGTACTTC.

V and J are TRBV27 and TRBJ2-5, with D tentatively TRBD2 (6 bases). Germline-derived CDR1 and CDR2 are MNHEY and SMNVEV (reference sequence). The length of the CDR3 is 18 residues. V was pared by 5 bases and J by 4 bases, with 26 bases between. DNA of the CDR3: TGTGCCAGCAGTCCGGGGACGAACCCGAGGAGGGCCGTAGAGACCCAGTACTTC. Its translation: CASSPGTNPRRAVETQYF.

The table lists this clone with a count of one. The chain is built from TRBV11-2 and TRBJ1-2, with D perhaps TRBD1 (6 bases). The germline gives CDR1 SGHAT, CDR2 FQNNGV. The CDR3 sequence is 17 residues long. V dropped 4 bases and J dropped 0 bases, with 18 bases sitting between them. CDR3 DNA: TGTGCCAGCAGCTACCACAGGTTGAGGACAGCTAACTATGGCTACACCTTC. Translation gives CASSYHRLRTANYGYTF.

The CDR3 spells CSAPTRGSTDTQYF. The CDR3 DNA reads as TGCAGCGCCCCGACCCGGGGCAGCACAGATACGCAGTATTTT. The chain joins TRBV29-1 to TRBJ2-3, with D perhaps matching TRBD1 or TRBD2 (5 bases each). Looked up from germline, CDR1 is SQVTM and CDR2 is ANQGSEA. The CDR3 runs to 14 residues. V was shortened by 7 bases and J by 0 bases, with 14 bases between the two germline ends.

V is TRBV13 and J is TRBJ2-7, with D tentatively TRBD1 (5 bases). Trimming shortened V by 5 bases and J by 5 bases, and 25 bases separated the two germline ends. The CDR3 is 17 residues long. Looked up from germline, CDR1 is PRHDT and CDR2 is FYEKMQ (reference sequence). For the CDR3, the DNA is TGTGCCAGCAGCACCCGACAGTTCCTGATCCGTACCCACGAGCAGTACTTC. Protein sequence: CASSTRQFLIRTHEQYF.

The chain links TRBV5-1 to TRBJ2-7; 7 bases agree with TRBD1. The CDR3 is 13 residues long. V lost 4 bases, J lost 3 bases, and 4 bases stayed unmatched. CDR1 and CDR2 (germline): SGHRS, YFSETQ. The CDR3 sequence is CASSKGAFYEQYF. DNA for the CDR3: TGCGCCAGCAGCAAGGGGGCCTTCTACGAGCAGTACTTC.

This chain joins TRBV4-1 and TRBJ1-3; tentative D call: TRBD1 (6 bases). The CDR3 spans 15 residues. The V and J ends lost 0 bases and 3 bases respectively, with 9 bases between them. Germline lookup yields CDR1 MGHRA and CDR2 YSYEKL. The CDR3, as DNA: TGCGCCAGCAGCCAAGAGAGACAGGATGGAAACACCATATATTTT. It codes for CASSQERQDGNTIYF.